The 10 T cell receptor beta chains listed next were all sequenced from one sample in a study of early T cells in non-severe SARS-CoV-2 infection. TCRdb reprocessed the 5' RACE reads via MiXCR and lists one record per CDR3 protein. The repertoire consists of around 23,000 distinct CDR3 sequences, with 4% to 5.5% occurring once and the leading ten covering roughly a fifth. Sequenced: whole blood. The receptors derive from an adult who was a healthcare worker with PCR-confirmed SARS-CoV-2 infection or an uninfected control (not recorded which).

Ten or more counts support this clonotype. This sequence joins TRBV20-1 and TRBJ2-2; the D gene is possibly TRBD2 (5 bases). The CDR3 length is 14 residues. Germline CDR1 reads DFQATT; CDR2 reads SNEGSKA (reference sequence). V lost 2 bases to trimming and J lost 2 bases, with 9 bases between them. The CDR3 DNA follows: TGCAGTGCTAGACCGGGATCCAACACCGGGGAGCTGTTTTTT. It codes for CSARPGSNTGELFF.

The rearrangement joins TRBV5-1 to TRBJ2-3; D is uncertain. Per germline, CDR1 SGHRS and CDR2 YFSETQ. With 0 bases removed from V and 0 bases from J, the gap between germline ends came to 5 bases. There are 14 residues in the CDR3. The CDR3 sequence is CASSLGRSTDTQYF. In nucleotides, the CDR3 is TGCGCCAGCAGCTTGGGGCGGAGCACAGATACGCAGTATTTT.

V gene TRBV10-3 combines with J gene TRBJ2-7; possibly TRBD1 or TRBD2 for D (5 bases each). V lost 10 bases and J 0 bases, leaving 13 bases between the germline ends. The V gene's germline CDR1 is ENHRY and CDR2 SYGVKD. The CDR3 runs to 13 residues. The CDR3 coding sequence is TGTGCCACCCGGGACGGTAGCTCCTACGAGCAGTACTTC. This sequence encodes CATRDGSSYEQYF.

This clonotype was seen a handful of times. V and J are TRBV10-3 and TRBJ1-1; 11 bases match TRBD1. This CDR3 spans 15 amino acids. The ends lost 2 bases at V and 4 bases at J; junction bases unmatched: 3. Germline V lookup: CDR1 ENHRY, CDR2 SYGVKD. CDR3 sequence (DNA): TGTGCCATCAGTGAGGCCGGGACAGGGGGCACTGAAGCTTTCTTT. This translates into CAISEAGTGGTEAFF.

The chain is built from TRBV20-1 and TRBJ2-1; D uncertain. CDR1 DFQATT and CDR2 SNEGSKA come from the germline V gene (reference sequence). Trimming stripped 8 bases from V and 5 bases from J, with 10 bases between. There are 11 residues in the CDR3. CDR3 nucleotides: TGCAGTACCCTAGGAAACAATGAGCAGTTCTTC. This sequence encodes CSTLGNNEQFF.

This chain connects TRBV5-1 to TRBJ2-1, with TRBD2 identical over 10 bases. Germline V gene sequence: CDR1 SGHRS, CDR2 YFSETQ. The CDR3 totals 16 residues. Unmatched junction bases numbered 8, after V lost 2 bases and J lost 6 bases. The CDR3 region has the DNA TGCGCCAGCAGCTTACTATTAGCGGGAGGAGGCAATGAGCAGTTCTTC. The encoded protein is CASSLLLAGGGNEQFF.

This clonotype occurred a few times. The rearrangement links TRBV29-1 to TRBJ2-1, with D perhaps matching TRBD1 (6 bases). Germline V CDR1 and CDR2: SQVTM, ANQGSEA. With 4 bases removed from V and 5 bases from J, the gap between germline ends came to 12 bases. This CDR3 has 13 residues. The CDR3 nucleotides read TGCAGCGTTGGAGGGGGTCGTAACAATGAGCAGTTCTTC. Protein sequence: CSVGGGRNNEQFF.

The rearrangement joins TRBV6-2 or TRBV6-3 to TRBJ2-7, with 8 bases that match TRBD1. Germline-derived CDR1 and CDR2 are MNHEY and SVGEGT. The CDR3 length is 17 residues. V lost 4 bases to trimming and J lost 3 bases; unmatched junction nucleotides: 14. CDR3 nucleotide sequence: TGTGCCAGCAGTTTACATCCCGGGACAGGTTCCTACTACGAGCAGTACTTC. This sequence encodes CASSLHPGTGSYYEQYF.

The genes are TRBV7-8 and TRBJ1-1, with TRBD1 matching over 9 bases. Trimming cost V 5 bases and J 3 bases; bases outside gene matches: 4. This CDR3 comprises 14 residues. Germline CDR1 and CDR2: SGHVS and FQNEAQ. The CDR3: CASSKDRGDTEAFF. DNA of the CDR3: TGTGCCAGCAGCAAAGACAGGGGGGACACTGAAGCTTTCTTT.

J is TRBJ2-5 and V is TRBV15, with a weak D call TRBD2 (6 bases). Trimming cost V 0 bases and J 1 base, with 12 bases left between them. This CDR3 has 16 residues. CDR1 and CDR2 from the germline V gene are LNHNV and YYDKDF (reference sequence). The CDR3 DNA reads TGTGCCACCAGCAGAGACCGGGAGCGTCCCCAAGAGACCCAGTACTTC. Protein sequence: CATSRDRERPQETQYF.